The rows below give T cell receptor beta chains drawn from one sample of a study of shared clonotypes between healthy human individuals. Libraries were prepared by immunoSEQ multiplex PCR; TCRdb keeps only in-frame clonotypes and omits some of them. The table records about 2.3 million clones, 80% to 95% of them present only once. Sequencing was carried out using naive CD4+ T cells from PBMCs. The receptors were gathered from a man aged 18 to 35 in good health. Some clones in this sample may be carry-over from other donors' samples. The CDR3 runs from the conserved cysteine through the conserved F or W. Each record gives: J gene, V gene, CDR3 protein.

TRBJ1-5,TRBV30,CAWRVGPREPQHF
TRBJ2-1,TRBV7-9,CASSIILAGGDNEQFF
TRBJ1-5,TRBV27,CASSFGRVNQPQHF
TRBJ1-1,TRBV27,CATSTGANTEAFF
TRBJ1-4,TRBV28,CASSSGQGVKLFF
TRBJ2-1,TRBV7-3,CASSLGTGVYNEQFF
TRBJ2-5,TRBV2,CASSGRARKDQETQYF
TRBJ2-7,TRBV21-1,CASSKLCGWKDYEQYF
TRBJ2-7,TRBV6-1,CASRGLAGGGEQYF
TRBJ2-5,TRBV21-1,CASSLRTGADPETQYF
TRBJ2-3,TRBV7-3,CASSAVGDTQYF
TRBJ2-1,TRBV5-1,CASSAEGLALPDEQFF
TRBJ2-5,TRBV28,CASTPLGLAQETQYF
TRBJ2-2,TRBV7-9,CASSLVWGRTGELFF
TRBJ1-2,TRBV28,CASSTRAAAGYTF
TRBJ1-4,TRBV7-2,CASSPRTGLIATNEKLFF
TRBJ2-2,TRBV2,CASSEKLGRGTGELFF
TRBJ1-5,TRBV28,CASRLTGDNQPQHF
TRBJ2-5,TRBV19,CASSVLLQGAQETQYF
TRBJ1-3,TRBV2,CASSSGPTGPSGNTIYF
TRBJ2-7,TRBV6-5,CASSYSLESSYEQYF
TRBJ1-5,TRBV21-1,CASSRRANQPQHF
TRBJ2-2,TRBV28,CASVGSNTGELFF
TRBJ2-7,TRBV5-4,CASSLGSGRASYEQYF
TRBJ2-7,TRBV9,CASSSTPRVDEQYF
TRBJ1-2,TRBV27,CASRYGRQGSVYGYTF
TRBJ1-2,TRBV6-6,CASSFDLLGLGYTF
TRBJ1-5,TRBV19,CASSTWANQPQHF
TRBJ2-2,TRBV11-2,CASSRTRTNTGELFF
TRBJ2-1,TRBV6-5,CASTPPRGSVNEQFF
TRBJ2-5,TRBV5-1,CASSRGLAQETQYF